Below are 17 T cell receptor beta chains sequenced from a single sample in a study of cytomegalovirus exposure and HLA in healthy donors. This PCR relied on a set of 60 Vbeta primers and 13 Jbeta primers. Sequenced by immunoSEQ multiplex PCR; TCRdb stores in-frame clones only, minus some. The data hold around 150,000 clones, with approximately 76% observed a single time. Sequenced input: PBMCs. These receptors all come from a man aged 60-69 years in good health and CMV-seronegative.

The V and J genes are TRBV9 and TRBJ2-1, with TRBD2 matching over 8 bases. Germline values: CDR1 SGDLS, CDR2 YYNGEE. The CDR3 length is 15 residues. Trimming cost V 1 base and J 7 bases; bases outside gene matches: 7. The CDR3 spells CASSVSGSGYNEQFF. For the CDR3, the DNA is TGTGCCAGCAGCGTAAGCGGGAGTGGTTATAATGAGCAGTTCTTC.

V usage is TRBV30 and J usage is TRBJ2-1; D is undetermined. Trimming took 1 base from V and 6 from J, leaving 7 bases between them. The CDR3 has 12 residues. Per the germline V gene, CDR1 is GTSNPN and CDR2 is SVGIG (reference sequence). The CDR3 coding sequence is TGTGCCTGGAGTGCCTCCCCCAATGAGCAGTTCTTC. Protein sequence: CAWSASPNEQFF.

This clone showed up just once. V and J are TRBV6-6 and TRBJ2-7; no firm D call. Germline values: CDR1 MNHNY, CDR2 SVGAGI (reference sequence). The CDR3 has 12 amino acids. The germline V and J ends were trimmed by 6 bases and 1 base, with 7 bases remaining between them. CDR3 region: CASSPYSYEQYF. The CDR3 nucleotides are TGTGCCAGCAGCCCCTATTCCTACGAGCAGTACTTC.

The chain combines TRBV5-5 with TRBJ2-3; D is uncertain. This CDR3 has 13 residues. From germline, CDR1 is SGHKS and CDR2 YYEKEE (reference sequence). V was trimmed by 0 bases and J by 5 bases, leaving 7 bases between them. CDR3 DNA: TGTGCCAGCAGCTTGGTCGGTAAAGATACGCAGTATTTT. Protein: CASSLVGKDTQYF.

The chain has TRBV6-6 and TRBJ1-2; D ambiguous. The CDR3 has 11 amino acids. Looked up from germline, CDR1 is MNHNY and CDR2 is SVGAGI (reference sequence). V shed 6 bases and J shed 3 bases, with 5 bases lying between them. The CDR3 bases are TGTGCCAGCAGCCCCGACTATGGCTACACCTTC. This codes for CASSPDYGYTF.

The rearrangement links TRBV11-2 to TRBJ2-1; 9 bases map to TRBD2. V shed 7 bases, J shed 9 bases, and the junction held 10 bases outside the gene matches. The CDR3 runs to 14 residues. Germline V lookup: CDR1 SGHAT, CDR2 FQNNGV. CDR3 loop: CASIFSGSGGEQFF. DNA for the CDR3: TGTGCCAGCATCTTTAGCGGGAGTGGAGGTGAGCAGTTCTTC.

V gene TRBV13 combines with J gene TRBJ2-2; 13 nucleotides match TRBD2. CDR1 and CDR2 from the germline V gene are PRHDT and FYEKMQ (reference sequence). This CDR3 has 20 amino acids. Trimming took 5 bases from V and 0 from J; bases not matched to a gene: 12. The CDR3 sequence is CASSRRLAGGPTANTGELFF. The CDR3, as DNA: TGTGCCAGCAGCCGTAGACTAGCGGGGGGACCCACCGCGAACACCGGGGAGCTGTTTTTT.

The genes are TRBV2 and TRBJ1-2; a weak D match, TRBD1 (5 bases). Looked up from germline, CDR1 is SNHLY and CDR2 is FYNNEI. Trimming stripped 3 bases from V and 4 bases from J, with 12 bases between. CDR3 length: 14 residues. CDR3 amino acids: CASSDAGRSYGYTF. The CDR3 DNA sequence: TGTGCCAGCAGTGACGCGGGACGGTCCTATGGCTACACCTTC.

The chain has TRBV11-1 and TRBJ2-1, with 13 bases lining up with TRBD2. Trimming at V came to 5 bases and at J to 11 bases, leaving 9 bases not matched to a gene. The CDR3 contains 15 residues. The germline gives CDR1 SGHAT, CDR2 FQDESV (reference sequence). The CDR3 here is CASSLGLAGCFKQFF. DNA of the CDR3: TGTGCCAGCAGCCTGGGACTAGCGGGATGCTTTAAGCAGTTCTTC.

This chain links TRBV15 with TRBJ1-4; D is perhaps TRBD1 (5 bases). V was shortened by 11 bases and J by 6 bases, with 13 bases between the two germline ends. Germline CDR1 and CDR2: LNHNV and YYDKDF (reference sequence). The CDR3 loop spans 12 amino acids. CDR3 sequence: CAAGQGDEKLFF. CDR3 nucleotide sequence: TGTGCCGCCGGCCAGGGCGATGAAAAACTGTTTTTT.

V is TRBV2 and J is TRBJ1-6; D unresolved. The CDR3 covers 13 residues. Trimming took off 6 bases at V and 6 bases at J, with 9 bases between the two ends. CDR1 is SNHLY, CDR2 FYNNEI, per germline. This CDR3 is CASRLTGNSPLHF. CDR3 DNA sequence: TGTGCCAGCAGGTTGACGGGTAATTCACCCCTCCACTTT. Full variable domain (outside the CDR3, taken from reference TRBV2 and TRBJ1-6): EPEVTQTPSHQVTQMGQEVILRCVPISNHLYFYWYRQILGQKVEFLVSFYNNEISEKSEIFDDQFSVERPDGSNFTLKIRSTKLEDSAMYFCASRLTGNSPLHFGNGTRLTVT.

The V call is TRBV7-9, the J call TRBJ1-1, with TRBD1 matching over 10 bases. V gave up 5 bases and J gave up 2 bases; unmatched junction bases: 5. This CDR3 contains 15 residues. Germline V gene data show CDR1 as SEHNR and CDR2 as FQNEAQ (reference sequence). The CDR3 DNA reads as TGTGCCAGCAGCCTTGACAGGGGGCTAAACACTGAAGCTTTCTTT. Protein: CASSLDRGLNTEAFF.

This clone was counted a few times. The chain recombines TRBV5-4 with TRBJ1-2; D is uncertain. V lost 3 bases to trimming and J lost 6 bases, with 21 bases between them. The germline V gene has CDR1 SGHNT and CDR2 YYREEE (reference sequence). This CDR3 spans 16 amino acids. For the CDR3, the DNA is TGTGCCAGCAGCTCCAGCCGGGGATTCGTTGGCGATGGCTACACCTTC. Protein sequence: CASSSSRGFVGDGYTF.

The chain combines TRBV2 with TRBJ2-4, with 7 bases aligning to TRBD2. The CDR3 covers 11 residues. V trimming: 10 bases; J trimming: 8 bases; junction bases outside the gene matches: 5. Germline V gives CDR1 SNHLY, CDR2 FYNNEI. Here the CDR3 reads CAITRGDIQYF. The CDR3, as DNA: TGTGCCATTACTCGGGGGGACATTCAGTACTTC.

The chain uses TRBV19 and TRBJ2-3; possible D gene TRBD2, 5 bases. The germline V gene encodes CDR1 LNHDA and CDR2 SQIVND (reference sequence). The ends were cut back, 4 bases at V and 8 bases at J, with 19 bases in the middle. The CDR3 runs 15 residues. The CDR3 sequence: CASSTGLAEVGTQYF. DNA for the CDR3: TGTGCCAGTAGTACCGGCTTGGCGGAGGTCGGTACGCAGTATTTT.

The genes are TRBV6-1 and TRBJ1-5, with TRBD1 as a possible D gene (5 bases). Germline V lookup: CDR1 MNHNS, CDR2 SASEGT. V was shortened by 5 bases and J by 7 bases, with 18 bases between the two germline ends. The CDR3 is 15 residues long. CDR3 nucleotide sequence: TGTGCCAGCAGTCCTGACGGGGGGAATGGACAGCCCCAGCATTTT. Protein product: CASSPDGGNGQPQHF.

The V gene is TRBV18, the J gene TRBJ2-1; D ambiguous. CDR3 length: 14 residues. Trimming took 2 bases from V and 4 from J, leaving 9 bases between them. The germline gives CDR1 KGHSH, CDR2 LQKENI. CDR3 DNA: TGTGCCAGCTCACCATATACAGATTACAATGAGCAGTTCTTC. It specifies CASSPYTDYNEQFF.